This is a list of T cell receptor beta chains from one sample in a study of blood T cell repertoires in COVID-19. Using immunoSEQ multiplex PCR, the repertoire was profiled, and TCRdb retains in-frame clones only, with some absent. The sample consists of about 230,000 clones, roughly 81% of them appearing once. Material for sequencing was peripheral blood. The receptor set was obtained from a woman of 80 years or more with COVID-19, enrolled during active disease. Both conserved end residues are part of each CDR3. D genes are given only for firm matches. A clone size is listed for some rows: how often the clone was seen (once, few, many), or a class if it is expanded.

clone size	V gene	D gene	J gene	CDR3 protein	CDR3 DNA
NA	TRBV15	TRBD1	TRBJ1-3	CATSRGGTGGNTIYF	TGTGCCACCAGCAGGGGTGGGACAGGTGGAAACACCATATATTTT
NA	TRBV6-6	NA	TRBJ1-5	CASSRGGATNQPQHF	TGTGCCAGCAGCCGAGGGGGGGCGACTAATCAGCCCCAGCATTTT
NA	TRBV3-1/TRBV3-2	NA	TRBJ1-2	CASNPGTVRGYGYTF	TGTGCCAGCAACCCTGGCACGGTCCGGGGCTATGGCTACACCTTC
NA	TRBV28	TRBD1	TRBJ1-5	CASSAGQQPQHF	TGTGCCAGCAGCGCGGGACAGCAGCCCCAGCATTTT
NA	TRBV24-1	TRBD2	TRBJ2-1	CATSDRSGGAFNEQFF	TGTGCCACCAGTGATCGTAGCGGGGGGGCCTTTAATGAGCAGTTCTTC
NA	TRBV25-1	NA	TRBJ2-5	CASSESKWYKETQYF	TGTGCCAGCAGTGAAAGCAAGTGGTATAAAGAGACCCAGTACTTC
NA	TRBV27	NA	TRBJ1-5	CASSFDRFNQPQHF	TGTGCCAGCAGTTTTGACAGGTTTAATCAGCCCCAGCATTTT
NA	TRBV6-2/TRBV6-3	TRBD1	TRBJ2-1	CASSYGPRDRDEQFF	TGTGCCAGCAGTTACGGCCCGAGGGACAGAGATGAGCAGTTCTTC
NA	TRBV4-1	NA	TRBJ1-1	CASSQASGSKSDTEAFF	TGCGCCAGCAGCCAAGCTTCGGGATCCAAGAGTGACACTGAAGCTTTCTTT
NA	TRBV19	TRBD2	TRBJ2-1	CASSIGTSGRAAYNEQFF	TGTGCCAGTAGTATAGGGACTAGCGGGAGGGCCGCGTACAATGAGCAGTTCTTC
NA	TRBV2	TRBD1	TRBJ1-2	CASAGTGMGYGYTF	TGTGCCAGCGCCGGGACAGGGATGGGCTATGGCTACACCTTC
NA	TRBV28	TRBD1	TRBJ1-5	CASSFMRGGRQPQHF	TGTGCCAGCAGTTTCATGCGAGGGGGCCGTCAGCCCCAGCATTTT
NA	TRBV10-3	TRBD1	TRBJ1-5	CATGTAVEQPQHF	TGTGCCACCGGGACAGCAGTTGAACAGCCCCAGCATTTT
NA	TRBV3-1/TRBV3-2	TRBD1	TRBJ1-2	CASSRVLQGAYGYTF	TGTGCCAGCAGCCGAGTTCTACAGGGGGCCTATGGCTACACCTTC
few	TRBV10-2	TRBD1	TRBJ1-5	CASDYGQGNQPQHF	TGCGCCAGCGATTATGGACAGGGAAATCAGCCCCAGCATTTT
NA	TRBV30	NA	TRBJ1-1	CAWSVQPEAFF	TGTGCCTGGAGTGTACAGCCTGAAGCTTTCTTT
NA	TRBV18	TRBD1	TRBJ1-2	CASSLNGDRDGYTF	TGTGCCAGCTCACTTAATGGGGACAGGGATGGCTACACCTTC
NA	TRBV19	TRBD1	TRBJ1-1	CASSARTPGQRTEAFF	TGTGCCAGTAGTGCTCGTACTCCGGGACAGCGGACTGAAGCTTTCTTT
NA	TRBV10-3	TRBD2	TRBJ2-3	CAIAEREGVLTDTQYF	TGTGCCATCGCTGAGCGGGAGGGGGTTTTGACAGATACGCAGTATTTT
once	TRBV5-1	TRBD1	TRBJ2-1	CASSPGTGSSYNEQFF	TGCGCCAGCAGCCCCGGGACAGGGAGCTCCTACAATGAGCAGTTCTTC
NA	TRBV27	TRBD2	TRBJ2-3	CASLAKGLYTDTQYF	TGTGCCAGCCTCGCGAAGGGACTATACACAGATACGCAGTATTTT
once	TRBV2	TRBD2	TRBJ2-5	CASTSSGGYGRLMETQYF	TGTGCCAGCACCTCTAGCGGGGGGTACGGCCGTCTAATGGAGACCCAGTACTTC
NA	TRBV5-1	NA	TRBJ2-1	CASSFPPGEFGGNEQFF	TGCGCCAGCAGCTTTCCTCCGGGGGAATTCGGAGGCAATGAGCAGTTCTTC
few	TRBV5-8	NA	TRBJ1-1	CASSFPSRVGGAFF	TGTGCCAGCAGCTTCCCCTCGCGGGTCGGGGGGGCTTTCTTT
once	TRBV13	NA	TRBJ1-1	CASSYQGGGLYTEAFF	TGTGCCAGCAGCTACCAAGGGGGGGGTCTATACACTGAAGCTTTCTTT
NA	TRBV6-5	NA	TRBJ1-1	CASRNPTRTEAFF	TGTGCCAGCAGAAACCCCACGAGGACTGAAGCTTTCTTT
once	TRBV27	NA	TRBJ1-2	CASAGSGRNYGYTF	TGTGCCAGCGCCGGGTCAGGGAGGAACTATGGCTACACCTTC
NA	TRBV18	TRBD2	TRBJ2-7	CASSPTSGGLYYEQYF	TGTGCCAGCTCACCGACTAGCGGGGGACTTTACTACGAGCAGTACTTC
NA	TRBV6-2/TRBV6-3	NA	TRBJ1-1	CASSFRDKGNTEAFF	TGTGCCAGCAGTTTCCGGGACAAAGGGAACACTGAAGCTTTCTTT
NA	TRBV6-1	NA	TRBJ1-2	CASSEPYAGYGYGYTF	TGTGCCAGCAGTGAACCTTACGCAGGGTATGGCTATGGCTACACCTTC
NA	TRBV11-2	NA	TRBJ2-3	CASSLGRIRADTQYF	TGTGCCAGCAGCTTAGGACGGATCCGGGCAGATACGCAGTATTTT
NA	TRBV6-2/TRBV6-3	NA	TRBJ2-3	CASSQGLAWSTDTQYF	TGTGCCAGCAGCCAAGGGCTAGCATGGAGCACAGATACGCAGTATTTT
NA	TRBV24-1	TRBD2	TRBJ2-1	CATRTSGGNEQFF	TGTGCCACCAGGACTAGCGGCGGGAATGAGCAGTTCTTC
NA	TRBV28	TRBD1	TRBJ1-6	CASSLSPRGQGYNSPLHF	TGTGCCAGCAGTTTATCCCCGAGGGGGCAGGGCTATAATTCACCCCTCCACTTT
NA	TRBV3-1/TRBV3-2	TRBD1	TRBJ1-2	CASSQTLGGRYGYTF	TGTGCCAGCAGCCAAACACTAGGGGGCAGGTATGGCTACACCTTC
NA	TRBV6-5	NA	TRBJ1-4	CASSLGAGEKLFF	TGTGCCAGCAGTCTGGGGGCGGGTGAAAAACTGTTTTTT
NA	TRBV24-1	NA	TRBJ1-2	CATSDPRANGYTF	TGTGCCACCAGTGATCCGAGAGCCAATGGCTACACCTTC
NA	TRBV19	NA	TRBJ2-1	CASSISRQKHNEQFF	TGTGCCAGTAGTATTTCAAGACAGAAACACAATGAGCAGTTCTTC
NA	TRBV15	NA	TRBJ1-1	CATSRGVNTEAFF	TGTGCCACCAGCAGAGGAGTCAACACTGAAGCTTTCTTT
NA	TRBV4-1	NA	TRBJ1-2	CASSQGLNYGYTF	TGCGCCAGCAGCCAAGGGCTTAACTATGGCTACACCTTC
NA	TRBV7-8	TRBD2	TRBJ2-7	CASSSYRGRAHEQYF	TGTGCCAGCAGCTCTTACCGCGGGAGGGCCCACGAGCAGTACTTC
NA	TRBV19	NA	TRBJ1-1	CASSTPQGWTEAFF	TGTGCCAGTAGTACGCCCCAGGGTTGGACTGAAGCTTTCTTT